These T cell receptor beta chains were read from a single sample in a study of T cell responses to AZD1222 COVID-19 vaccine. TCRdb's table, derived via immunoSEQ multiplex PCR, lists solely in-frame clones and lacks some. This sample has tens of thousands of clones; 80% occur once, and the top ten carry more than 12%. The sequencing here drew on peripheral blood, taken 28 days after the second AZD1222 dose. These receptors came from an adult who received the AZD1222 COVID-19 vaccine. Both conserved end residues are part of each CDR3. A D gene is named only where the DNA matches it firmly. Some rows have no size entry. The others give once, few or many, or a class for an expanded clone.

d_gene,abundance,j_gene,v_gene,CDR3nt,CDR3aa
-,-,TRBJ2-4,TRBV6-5,TGTGCCAGCAGTTACGCGGGAGCCAAAAACATTCAGTACTTC,CASSYAGAKNIQYF
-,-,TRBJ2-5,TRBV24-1,TGTGCCACCAGTGATTTTGGGGAGACCCAGTACTTC,CATSDFGETQYF
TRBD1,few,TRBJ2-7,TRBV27,TGTGCCAGCAGTAGGCGACAGGGCTTCTACGAGCAGTACTTC,CASSRRQGFYEQYF
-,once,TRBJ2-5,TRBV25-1,TGTGCCAGCAGTGAGGTCCAGAGGAAGACCCAGTACTTC,CASSEVQRKTQYF
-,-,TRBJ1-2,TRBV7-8,TGTGCCAGCAGCCCCGGTCGGGACTACACCTTC,CASSPGRDYTF
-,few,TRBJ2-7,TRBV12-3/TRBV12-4,TGTGCCAGCAGTTTTGGCACGGGATACGAGCAGTACTTC,CASSFGTGYEQYF
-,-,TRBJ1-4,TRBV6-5,TGTGCCAGCAGTTTGGGTAGGACTAATGAAAAACTGTTTTTT,CASSLGRTNEKLFF
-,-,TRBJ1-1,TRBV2,TGTGCCAGCAGGAGGGAGGGCGGCACTGAAGCTTTCTTT,CASRREGGTEAFF
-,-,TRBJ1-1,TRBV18,TGTGCCAGCTCACCAGGGACTCTGAACACTGAAGCTTTCTTT,CASSPGTLNTEAFF
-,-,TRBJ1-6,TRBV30,TGTGCCCTTCGGGGCAGCTATAATTCACCCCTCCACTTT,CALRGSYNSPLHF